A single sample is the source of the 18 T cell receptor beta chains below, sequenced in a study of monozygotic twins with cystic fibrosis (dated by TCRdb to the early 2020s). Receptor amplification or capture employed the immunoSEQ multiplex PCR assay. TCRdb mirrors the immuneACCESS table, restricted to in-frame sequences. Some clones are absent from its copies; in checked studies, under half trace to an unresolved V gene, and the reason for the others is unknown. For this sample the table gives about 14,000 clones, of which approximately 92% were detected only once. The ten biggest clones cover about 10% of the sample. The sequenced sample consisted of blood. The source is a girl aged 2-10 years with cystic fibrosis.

CDR3 in DNA: TGTGCCAGCAGTGAGTATACGACAGGGAACACCGGGGAGCTGTTTTTT. It specifies CASSEYTTGNTGELFF. J is TRBJ2-2 and V is TRBV6-1; TRBD1 might be the D (6 bases). There are 16 residues in the CDR3. Germline CDR1 MNHNS, CDR2 SASEGT. V was pared by 3 bases and J by 1 base, with 12 bases between.

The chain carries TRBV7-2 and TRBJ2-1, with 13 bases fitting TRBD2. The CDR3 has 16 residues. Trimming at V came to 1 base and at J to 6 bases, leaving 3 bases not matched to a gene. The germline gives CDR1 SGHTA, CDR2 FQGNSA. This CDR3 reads CASSLGGTSGVNEQFF. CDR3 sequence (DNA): TGTGCCAGCAGCTTAGGTGGGACTAGCGGGGTCAATGAGCAGTTCTTC.

The chain's CDR3 is CASSHHVPNTEAFF. For the CDR3, the DNA is TGTGCCAGCAGCCATCACGTTCCGAACACTGAAGCTTTCTTT. The chain is built from TRBV14 and TRBJ1-1; D uncertain. Germline values: CDR1 SGHDN, CDR2 FVKESK. V lost 3 bases and J 1 base, leaving 9 bases between the germline ends. The CDR3 has 14 amino acids.

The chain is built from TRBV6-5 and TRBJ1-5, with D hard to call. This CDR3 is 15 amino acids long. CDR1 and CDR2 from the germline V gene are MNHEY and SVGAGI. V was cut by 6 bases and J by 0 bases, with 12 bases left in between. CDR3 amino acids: CASSSSGYSNQPQHF. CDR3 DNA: TGTGCCAGCAGCTCGAGTGGGTATAGCAATCAGCCCCAGCATTTT.

CDR3 in amino acids: CATSPVAGGRHEQYF. For the CDR3, the DNA is TGTGCCACCAGTCCCGTGGCGGGAGGGCGCCACGAGCAGTACTTC. The chain recombines TRBV15 with TRBJ2-7; 9 nucleotides align to TRBD2. This CDR3 region has 15 residues. Germline V gene lookup returns CDR1 LNHNV and CDR2 YYDKDF (reference sequence). V lost 6 bases and J lost 5; bases outside the gene matches: 11.

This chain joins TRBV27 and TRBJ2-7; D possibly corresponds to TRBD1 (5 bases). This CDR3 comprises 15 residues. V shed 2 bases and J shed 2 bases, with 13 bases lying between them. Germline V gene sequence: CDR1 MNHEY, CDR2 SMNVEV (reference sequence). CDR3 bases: TGTGCCAGCAGTTTAAAGGGGCAGGCGCCCTACGAGCAGTACTTC. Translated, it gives CASSLKGQAPYEQYF.

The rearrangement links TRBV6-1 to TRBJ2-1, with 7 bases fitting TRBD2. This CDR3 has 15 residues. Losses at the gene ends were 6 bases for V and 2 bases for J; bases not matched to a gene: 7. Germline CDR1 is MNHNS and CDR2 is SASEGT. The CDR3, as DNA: TGTGCCAGCAGGGCCGGGAGGATGACCTACAATGAGCAGTTCTTC. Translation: CASRAGRMTYNEQFF.

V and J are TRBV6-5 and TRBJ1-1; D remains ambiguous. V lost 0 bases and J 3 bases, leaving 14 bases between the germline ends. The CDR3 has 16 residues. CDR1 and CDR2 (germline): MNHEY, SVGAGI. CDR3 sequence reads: CASSYSSRSWDTEAFF. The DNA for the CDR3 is TGTGCCAGCAGTTACTCCTCCCGGAGTTGGGACACTGAAGCTTTCTTT.

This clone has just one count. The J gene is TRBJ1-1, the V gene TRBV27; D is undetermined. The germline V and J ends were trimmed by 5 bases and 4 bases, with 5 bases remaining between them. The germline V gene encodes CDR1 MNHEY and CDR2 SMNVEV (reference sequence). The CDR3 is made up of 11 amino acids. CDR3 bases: TGTGCCAGCAGTACCCGCACTGAAGCTTTCTTT. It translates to CASSTRTEAFF.

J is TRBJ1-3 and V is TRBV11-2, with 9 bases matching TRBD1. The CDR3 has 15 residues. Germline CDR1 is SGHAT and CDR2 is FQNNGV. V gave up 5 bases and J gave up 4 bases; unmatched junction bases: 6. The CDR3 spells CASSRWGTGGNTIYF. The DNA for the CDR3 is TGTGCCAGCAGCAGATGGGGGACAGGGGGAAACACCATATATTTT.

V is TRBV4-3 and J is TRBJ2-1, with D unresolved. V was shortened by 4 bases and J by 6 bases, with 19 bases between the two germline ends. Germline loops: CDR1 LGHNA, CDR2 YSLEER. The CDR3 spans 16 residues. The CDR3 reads CASSPLIFPLGNEQFF. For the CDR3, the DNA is TGCGCCAGCAGCCCACTGATCTTCCCCCTAGGCAATGAGCAGTTCTTC.

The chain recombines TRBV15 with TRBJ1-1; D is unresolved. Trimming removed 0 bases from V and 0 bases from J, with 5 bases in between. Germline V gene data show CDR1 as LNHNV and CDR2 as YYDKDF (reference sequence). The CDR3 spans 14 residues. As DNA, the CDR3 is TGTGCCACCAGCAGAGAAATGATGAACACTGAAGCTTTCTTT. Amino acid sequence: CATSREMMNTEAFF.

The CDR3 sequence: CASSRTRVAALTGANVLTF. The CDR3 region has the DNA TGTGCCAGCAGCCGAACCAGGGTAGCTGCTCTGACTGGGGCCAACGTCCTGACTTTC. This chain uses TRBV7-9 with TRBJ2-6, with D maybe TRBD1 (5 bases). Germline loops: CDR1 SEHNR, CDR2 FQNEAQ (reference sequence). Between the trimmed V and J ends, which lost 5 bases and 2 bases, there was a span of 22 bases. The CDR3 is made up of 19 amino acids.

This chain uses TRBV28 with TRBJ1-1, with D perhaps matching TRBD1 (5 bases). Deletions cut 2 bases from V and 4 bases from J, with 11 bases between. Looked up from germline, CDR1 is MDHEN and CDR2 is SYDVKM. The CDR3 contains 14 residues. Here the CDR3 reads CASSLQGGVTEAFF. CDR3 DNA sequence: TGTGCCAGCAGTTTACAGGGAGGGGTCACTGAAGCTTTCTTT. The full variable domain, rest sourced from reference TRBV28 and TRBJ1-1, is DVKVTQSSRYLVKRTGEKVFLECVQDMDHENMFWYRQDPGLGLRLIYFSYDVKMKEKGDIPEGYSVSREKKERFSLILESASTNQTSMYLCASSLQGGVTEAFFGQGTRLTVV.

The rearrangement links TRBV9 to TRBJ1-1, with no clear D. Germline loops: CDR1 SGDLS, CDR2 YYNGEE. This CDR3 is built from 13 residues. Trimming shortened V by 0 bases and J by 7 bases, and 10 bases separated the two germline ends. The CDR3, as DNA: TGTGCCAGCAGCGTAGTGGGGAGAAATGAAGCTTTCTTT. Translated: CASSVVGRNEAFF.

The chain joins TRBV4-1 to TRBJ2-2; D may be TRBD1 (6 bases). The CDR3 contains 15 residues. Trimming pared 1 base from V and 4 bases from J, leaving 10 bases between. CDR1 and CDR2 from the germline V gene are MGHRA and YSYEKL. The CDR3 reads CASSQVWGRTGELFF. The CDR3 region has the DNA TGCGCCAGCAGCCAAGTTTGGGGGCGCACCGGGGAGCTGTTTTTT.

CDR3 coding DNA: TGTGCCAGGCCCACAGGGTTTTTGTCAGATACGCAGTATTTT. The encoded protein is CARPTGFLSDTQYF. The rearrangement uses TRBV6-4 and TRBJ2-3, with D perhaps matching TRBD1 (6 bases). V was cut by 9 bases and J by 4 bases, with 17 bases left in between. CDR1 MRHNA and CDR2 SNTAGT come from the germline V gene. CDR3 length: 14 residues.

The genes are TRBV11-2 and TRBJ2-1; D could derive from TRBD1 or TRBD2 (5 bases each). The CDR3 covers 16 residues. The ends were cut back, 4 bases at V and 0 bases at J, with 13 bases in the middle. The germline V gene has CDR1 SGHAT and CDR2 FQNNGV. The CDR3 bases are TGTGCCAGCAGCTCATGGGACCAAAGCTCCTACAATGAGCAGTTCTTC. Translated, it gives CASSSWDQSSYNEQFF.